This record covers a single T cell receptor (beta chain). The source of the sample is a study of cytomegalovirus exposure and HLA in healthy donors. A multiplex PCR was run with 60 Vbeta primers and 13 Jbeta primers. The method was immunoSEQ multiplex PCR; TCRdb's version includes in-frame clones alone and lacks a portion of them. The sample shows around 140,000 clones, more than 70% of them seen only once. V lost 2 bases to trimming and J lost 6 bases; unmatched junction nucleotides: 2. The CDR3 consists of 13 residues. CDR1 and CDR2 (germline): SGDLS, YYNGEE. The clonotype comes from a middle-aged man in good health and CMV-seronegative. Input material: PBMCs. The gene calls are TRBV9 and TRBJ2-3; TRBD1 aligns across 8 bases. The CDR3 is CASSVDRGDTQYF. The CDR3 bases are TGTGCCAGCAGCGTTGACAGGGGTGATACGCAGTATTTT.